Presented here are 17 T cell receptor beta chains from one specimen sequenced in a study of T cell responses to AZD1222 COVID-19 vaccine. The table came from immunoSEQ multiplex PCR; TCRdb's copy has only in-frame clones and leaves some out. The sample has 90,000 to 100,000 clones, around 85% seen once. The sequences come from peripheral blood, collected 28 days after the second AZD1222 dose. Receptors were obtained from an adult who received the AZD1222 COVID-19 vaccine.

V is TRBV5-4 and J is TRBJ1-2; 7 nucleotides line up with TRBD1. CDR3 length equals 15 residues. Trimming removed 3 bases from V and 4 bases from J; junction bases left unmatched: 9. The germline V gene encodes CDR1 SGHNT and CDR2 YYREEE (reference sequence). CDR3: CASSSDRAGSYGYTF. Written as DNA, the CDR3 is TGTGCCAGCAGCTCCGACAGGGCCGGGAGCTATGGCTACACCTTC.

The gene calls are TRBV27 and TRBJ1-2; 9 positions match TRBD1. Trimming at V came to 6 bases and at J to 7 bases, leaving 12 bases not matched to a gene. This CDR3 has 15 amino acids. Per the germline V gene, CDR1 is MNHEY and CDR2 is SMNVEV (reference sequence). CDR3 nucleotides: TGTGCCAGCAGCCTGACCGGGACAGGGTTCCTTGGCTACACCTTC. It translates to CASSLTGTGFLGYTF.

In this sample, this clone turned up once. V usage is TRBV9 and J usage is TRBJ2-2; D ambiguous. The CDR3 extends over 15 amino acids. Germline V CDR1 and CDR2: SGDLS, YYNGEE. The germline V and J ends were trimmed by 5 bases and 1 base, with 12 bases remaining between them. The CDR3 DNA reads TGTGCCAGCAGTCCTTTGTCCGTGAACACCGGGGAGCTGTTTTTT. This encodes CASSPLSVNTGELFF.

V is TRBV28 and J is TRBJ1-2; D gene uncertain. This CDR3 has 13 residues. Germline V gives CDR1 MDHEN, CDR2 SYDVKM. V gave up 3 bases and J gave up 4 bases, with 9 bases separating them. For the CDR3, the DNA is TGTGCCAGCAGTTTTGTAGTTCCCTATGGCTACACCTTC. As protein: CASSFVVPYGYTF.

This rearrangement joins TRBV11-2 to TRBJ2-1; 9 nucleotides agree with TRBD1. Trimming took 1 base from V and 5 from J; bases not matched to a gene: 3. The CDR3 extends over 15 amino acids. Germline CDR1 is SGHAT and CDR2 is FQNNGV. Here the CDR3 reads CASSLGRTGDNEQFF. In nucleotides, the CDR3 is TGTGCCAGCAGCTTAGGCCGGACAGGGGACAATGAGCAGTTCTTC. Filled out from reference TRBV11-2 and TRBJ2-1, the complete variable domain reads EAGVAQSPRYKIIEKRQSVAFWCNPISGHATLYWYQQILGQGPKLLIQFQNNGVVDDSQLPKDRFSAERLKGVDSTLKIQPAKLEDSAVYLCASSLGRTGDNEQFFGPGTRLTVL.

V usage is TRBV4-2 and J usage is TRBJ2-7; TRBD1 or TRBD2 may be the D gene (5 bases each). CDR1 LGHNA and CDR2 YNFKEQ come from the germline V gene. With 3 bases removed from V and 7 bases from J, the gap between germline ends came to 13 bases. This CDR3 region has 13 residues. The CDR3 nucleotides read TGTGCCAGCAGCCACCAGGGTTGGAGGGAGCAGTACTTC. Translation gives CASSHQGWREQYF.

The V and J genes are TRBV19 and TRBJ1-2; D is unclear. The CDR3 covers 17 residues. Germline CDR1 and CDR2: LNHDA and SQIVND (reference sequence). V gave up 0 bases and J gave up 4 bases, with 18 bases separating them. CDR3 coding DNA: TGTGCCAGTAGTATAGACGCGGCCCAGTCACGAGGCTATGGCTACACCTTC. Amino acids: CASSIDAAQSRGYGYTF.

The chain employs TRBV3-1 (or the pseudogene TRBV3-2) and TRBJ2-3; the match to TRBD1 covers 8 bases. The ends lost 4 bases at V and 5 bases at J; junction bases unmatched: 11. This CDR3 has 16 amino acids. Germline V gene lookup returns CDR1 LGHDT and CDR2 YNNKEL (reference sequence). As DNA, the CDR3 is TGTGCCAGCAGCCCATTAACCGGGACAGGCGGAGATACGCAGTATTTT. It is translated as CASSPLTGTGGDTQYF.

V is TRBV6-2 or TRBV6-3 and J is TRBJ2-1; D is perhaps TRBD2 (6 bases). V lost 6 bases and J 0 bases, leaving 18 bases between the germline ends. Germline CDR1 reads MNHEY; CDR2 reads SVGEGT. CDR3 length: 17 residues. In DNA, the CDR3 is TGTGCCAGCAGCTCTAGGTTAGCGGTAAGCTCCTACAATGAGCAGTTCTTC. Translation gives CASSSRLAVSSYNEQFF.

The gene calls are TRBV2 and TRBJ2-3; tentative D call: TRBD2 (7 bases). Germline V gene lookup returns CDR1 SNHLY and CDR2 FYNNEI. V lost 4 bases, J lost 6 bases, and 20 bases lay in between. The CDR3 sequence is 16 residues long. CDR3 sequence reads: CASSAILGGGLDTQYF. CDR3 in DNA: TGTGCCAGCAGTGCTATCTTAGGGGGAGGGCTGGATACGCAGTATTTT.

The CDR3 coding sequence is TGTGCCAGTAGTTGGGGACAGCTGAGCTCCTACAATGAGCAGTTCTTC. Amino acids: CASSWGQLSSYNEQFF. This chain joins TRBV19 and TRBJ2-1, with TRBD1 matching 7 bases. Germline values: CDR1 LNHDA, CDR2 SQIVND (reference sequence). The CDR3 has 16 amino acids. With V trimmed by 5 bases and J by 0 bases, 7 bases remained unmatched. Supplemented by reference TRBV19 and TRBJ2-1, the full variable domain reads DGGITQSPKYLFRKEGQNVTLSCEQNLNHDAMYWYRQDPGQGLRLIYYSQIVNDFQKGDIAEGYSVSREKKESFPLTVTSAQKNPTAFYLCASSWGQLSSYNEQFFGPGTRLTVL.

This rearrangement joins TRBV9 to TRBJ2-2; the D gene could be TRBD1 or TRBD2 (5 bases each). Germline lookup yields CDR1 SGDLS and CDR2 YYNGEE. The CDR3 consists of 14 residues. With 2 bases removed from V and 5 bases from J, the gap between germline ends came to 10 bases. CDR3 nucleotide sequence: TGTGCCAGCAGCGTTAGGGGAGATACCGGGGAGCTGTTTTTT. It specifies CASSVRGDTGELFF.

The chain joins TRBV12-3 or TRBV12-4 to TRBJ1-4, with D uncertain. V was clipped by 5 bases and J by 10 bases, with 11 bases between them. The CDR3 covers 12 residues. CDR3 bases: TGTGCCAGCAGTCATGATTACGGAAAACTGTTTTTT. Protein: CASSHDYGKLFF.

The chain is built from TRBV16 and TRBJ2-1; tentatively, D is TRBD1 (6 bases). Trimming removed 4 bases at V and 5 bases at J, with 18 bases between. The CDR3 is 16 residues long. CDR1 and CDR2 (germline): KGHSY, FQNENV. CDR3 in DNA: TGTGCCAGCAGCCCGGACAGCCCCTTTCAGGACAATGAGCAGTTCTTC. Translation: CASSPDSPFQDNEQFF.

The rearrangement links TRBV30 to TRBJ2-7; 10 bases line up with TRBD2. Per the germline V gene, CDR1 is GTSNPN and CDR2 is SVGIG (reference sequence). CDR3 length: 14 residues. Trimming at V came to 0 bases and at J to 5 bases, leaving 4 bases not matched to a gene. For the CDR3, the DNA is TGTGCCTGGAGTGTAGTTAGCGGGGGGAACGAGCAGTACTTC. Amino acids: CAWSVVSGGNEQYF.

The V gene is TRBV11-3, the J gene TRBJ2-1; the D is unclear. Per the germline V gene, CDR1 is SGHNT and CDR2 is YENEEA. The CDR3 length is 13 residues. V was trimmed by 11 bases and J by 0 bases, leaving 11 bases between them. In DNA form, the CDR3 reads TGTGCCTCGGCCTACAACTCCTACAATGAGCAGTTCTTC. This translates into CASAYNSYNEQFF.

The rearrangement uses TRBV7-9 and TRBJ2-1; D unresolved. CDR1 is SEHNR, CDR2 FQNEAQ, per germline (reference sequence). CDR3 length: 11 amino acids. V dropped 9 bases and J dropped 1 base, with 4 bases sitting between them. CDR3 protein: CARGSYNEQFF. CDR3 DNA: TGTGCCAGAGGGTCCTACAATGAGCAGTTCTTC.